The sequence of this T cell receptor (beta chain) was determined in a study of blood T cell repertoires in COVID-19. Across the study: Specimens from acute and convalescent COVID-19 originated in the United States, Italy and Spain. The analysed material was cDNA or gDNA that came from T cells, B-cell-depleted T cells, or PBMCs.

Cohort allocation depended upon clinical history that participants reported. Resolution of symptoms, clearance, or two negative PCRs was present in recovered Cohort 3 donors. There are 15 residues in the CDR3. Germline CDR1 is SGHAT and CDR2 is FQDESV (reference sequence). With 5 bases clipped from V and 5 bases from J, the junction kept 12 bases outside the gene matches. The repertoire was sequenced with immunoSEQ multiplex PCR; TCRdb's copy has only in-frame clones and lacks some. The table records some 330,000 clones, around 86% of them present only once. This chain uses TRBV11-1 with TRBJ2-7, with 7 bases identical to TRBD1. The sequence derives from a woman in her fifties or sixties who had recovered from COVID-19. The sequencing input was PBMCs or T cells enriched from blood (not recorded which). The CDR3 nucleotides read TGTGCCAGCAGCCCACCCAGGGGGTCTGTCCACGAGCAGTACTTC. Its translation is CASSPPRGSVHEQYF. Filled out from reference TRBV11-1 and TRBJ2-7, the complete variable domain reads EAEVAQSPRYKITEKSQAVAFWCDPISGHATLYWYRQILGQGPELLVQFQDESVVDDSQLPKDRFSAERLKGVDSTLKIQPAELGDSAMYLCASSPPRGSVHEQYFGPGTRLTVT.